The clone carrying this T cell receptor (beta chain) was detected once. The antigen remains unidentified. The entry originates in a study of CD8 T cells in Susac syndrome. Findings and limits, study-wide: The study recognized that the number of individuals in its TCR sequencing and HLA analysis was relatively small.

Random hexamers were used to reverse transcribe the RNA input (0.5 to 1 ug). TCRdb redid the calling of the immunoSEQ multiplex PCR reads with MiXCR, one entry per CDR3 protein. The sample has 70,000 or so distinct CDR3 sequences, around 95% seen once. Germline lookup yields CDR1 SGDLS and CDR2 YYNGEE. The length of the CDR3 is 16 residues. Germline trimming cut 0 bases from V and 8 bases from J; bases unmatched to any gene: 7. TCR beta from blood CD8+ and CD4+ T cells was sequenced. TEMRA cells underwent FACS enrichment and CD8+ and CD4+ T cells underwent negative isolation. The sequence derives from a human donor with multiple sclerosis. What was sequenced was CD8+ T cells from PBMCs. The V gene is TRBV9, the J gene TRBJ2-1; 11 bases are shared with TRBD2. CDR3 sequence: CASSVEPSGGTHEQFF. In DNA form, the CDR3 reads TGTGCCAGCAGCGTAGAGCCTAGCGGGGGGACGCATGAGCAGTTCTTC. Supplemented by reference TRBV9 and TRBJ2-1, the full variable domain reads DSGVTQTPKHLITATGQRVTLRCSPRSGDLSVYWYQQSLDQGLQFLIQYYNGEERAKGNILERFSAQQFPDLHSELNLSSLELGDSALYFCASSVEPSGGTHEQFFGPGTRLTVL.